One and the same sample provided the 10 T cell receptor beta chains below, sequenced in a study of glioma-infiltrating T cells. The iRepertoire nested amplicon-rescue multiplex PCR amplified TCR alpha and beta CDR3s from RNA. Using its own MiXCR run on the multiplex PCR reads, TCRdb lists one record per CDR3 protein. The data show some 110,000 distinct CDR3 sequences, more than 20% seen once. Specimen: glioma tissue, nonneoplastic brain tissue, or PBMCs (not recorded which). These receptors were taken from a human donor with low-grade glioma or glioblastoma, undergoing nonglioma brain surgery, or in good health (not recorded which).

Notes on this clonotype: The CDR3 end shows no conserved phenylalanine or tryptophan, and so a read error is likely. The V and J genes are TRBV4-3 and TRBJ2-7; 8 bases map to TRBD2. This CDR3 spans 15 amino acids. The junction had 5 bases not matched to a gene; V was cut back by 4 bases and J by 0 bases. Germline lookup yields CDR1 LGHNA and CDR2 YSLEER. The CDR3 DNA reads as TGCGCCAGCAGCCCAAGCAGCGGGAGCTCCTACGAGCAGTACTCC. It specifies CASSPSSGSSYEQYS.

This clonotype showed up just a few times. The germline gene is not matched at one end of the junction; a read error may be the cause. This sequence joins TRBV11-2 and TRBJ2-3, with 7 nucleotides matching TRBD1. This CDR3 region has 13 residues. The germline CDR1 and CDR2 sequences are SGHAT and FQNNGV. CDR3 in DNA: TGTGCCAGCAGGTTAGGGGGCGCAGATACGCAGTATTTT. It encodes CASRLGGADTQYF.

A word on this clonotype: A much larger clone lies one base from this, so it may be a read error. This chain joins TRBV7-9 and TRBJ2-2, with a weak D call TRBD2 (6 bases). This CDR3 has 15 residues. Germline V CDR1 and CDR2: SEHNR, FQNEAQ (reference sequence). Here the CDR3 DNA reads TGTGCCAGCAGCTTAGCGGCCAACTCAGGCGGGAAGCTGTTTTTT. It translates to CASSLAANSGGKLFF.

Many counts were recorded for this clonotype. This chain uses TRBV20-1 with TRBJ2-7, with 7 bases aligning to TRBD1. This CDR3 has 14 amino acids. CDR1 is DFQATT and CDR2 is SNEGSKA in the germline V gene (reference sequence). Trimming removed 0 bases from V and 1 base from J; junction bases left unmatched: 3. CDR3 sequence reads: CSARDGTASYEQYF. In DNA, the CDR3 is TGCAGTGCTAGAGATGGGACAGCTTCCTACGAGCAGTACTTC.

V gene TRBV29-1 combines with J gene TRBJ2-1; 12 bases fit TRBD2. There are 14 residues in the CDR3. Germline V gene lookup returns CDR1 SQVTM and CDR2 ANQGSEA. V lost 6 bases to trimming and J lost 5 bases; unmatched junction nucleotides: 5. The CDR3: CSVARLAGDNEQFF. The CDR3 DNA reads as TGCAGCGTCGCGAGACTAGCGGGGGACAATGAGCAGTTCTTC.

A few counts support this clonotype. The chain has TRBV4-3 and TRBJ2-3, with D unresolved. Germline CDR1 reads LGHNA; CDR2 reads YSLEER. This CDR3 contains 15 residues. The V and J ends lost 2 bases and 2 bases respectively, with 11 bases between them. The CDR3 here is CASSQQWVNTDTQYF. The DNA for the CDR3 is TGCGCCAGCAGCCAACAATGGGTTAACACAGATACGCAGTATTTT.

At least ten counts were recorded for this clonotype. The genes are TRBV6-2 or TRBV6-3 and TRBJ2-5; 7 bases are shared with TRBD1. The junction had 3 bases not matched to a gene; V was cut back by 2 bases and J by 3 bases. Germline values: CDR1 MNHEY, CDR2 SVGEGT. The CDR3 totals 14 residues. CDR3 sequence (DNA): TGTGCCAGCAGTTACCGGGACAGAGAAGAGACCCAGTACTTC. It translates to CASSYRDREETQYF.

This chain links TRBV5-6 with TRBJ1-1; D remains unclear. Germline-derived CDR1 and CDR2 are SGHDT and YYEEEE. The CDR3 consists of 11 residues. V lost 2 bases and J 7 bases, leaving 6 bases between the germline ends. The CDR3 coding sequence is TGTGCCAGCAGCTTCCGCCATGAAGCTTTCTTT. This encodes CASSFRHEAFF.

This clonotype was picked up a small number of times. CDR3 sequence: CASGLVLGLNQPQHF. DNA of the CDR3: TGTGCTAGTGGTTTGGTCTTAGGGTTGAATCAGCCCCAGCATTTT. J is TRBJ1-5 and V is TRBV12-5; D is unclear. This CDR3 region has 15 residues. Trimming took 0 bases from V and 4 from J, leaving 10 bases between them. Germline assignment: CDR1 LGHNT and CDR2 FRNRAP.

Points on this clonotype: The junction differs from germline at one of its ends, possibly a read error. V and J are TRBV7-2 and TRBJ2-7; 9 nucleotides line up with TRBD2. CDR1 is SGHTA, CDR2 FQGNSA, per germline. This CDR3 spans 15 amino acids. Here the CDR3 DNA reads TGTGCCAGCAGGCGGGGTCTAGCGGGATCTTACGAGCGGTACTTC. As protein: CASRRGLAGSYERYF.